This entry is about one TCR beta chain. This clonotype was recorded a few times. It has no known antigen specificity. No much larger clonotype is one base removed from it; base qualities were not supplied. This sample stems from a study of CD8 T cells in ankylosing spondylitis (dated by TCRdb to the late 2010s). About the investigation overall: The study profiled T cell receptor beta repertoires in healthy donors and ankylosing spondylitis patients to find disease-linked TCR variants. The full study cohort was made up of under 30 ankylosing spondylitis patients and about a hundred healthy donors. Peripheral blood was sampled, and synovial fluid was additionally collected from ankylosing spondylitis patients.

TCRdb records Illumina HiSeq 2500 as the sequencer. TCR beta libraries were prepared by quantitative 5'-RACE with molecular barcodes. In the authors' own workflow: A new computational method, built on a probabilistic model of VDJ rearrangement, was used to identify disease-linked TCR variants. TCRdb handled the public reads itself, with Q25 trimming in fastp and clone calling in MiXCR, and kept productive beta chains. Rows are combined by CDR3 protein, so each entry shows the most common genes and DNA. TCRdb, rather than the study authors, made the V and J calls. Within this sample are roughly 440,000 distinct CDR3 sequences, with approximately 17% of them counted one time only. Of the sample, just over 1% is held by the ten largest clones. The investigation overall reported the following: Some of the motif variants had been reported before in the synovial fluid and blood of reactive arthritis patients, a finding that suggests common disease-initiation mechanisms. The disease-linked clones were reported to be significantly enriched in matched synovial fluid samples from ankylosing spondylitis patients. In peripheral blood, the disease-linked clones were found at relatively low frequencies and had a CD8+ phenotype. Blood from ankylosing spondylitis patients appeared to be characterized by a TCR beta motif composed of under 10 highly homologous amino acid variants.

V trim: 0 bases; J trim: 2 bases; unmatched bases: 7. In the germline V gene, CDR1 corresponds to SGHAT and CDR2 to FQNNGV. CDR3 length: 17 amino acids, cysteine to phenylalanine. Solely the CDR3 DNA is kept, with 51 bases framed from the first base. The sequence was obtained from a male donor with ankylosing spondylitis. The sample was blood, either unsorted or a sorted T cell fraction (not recorded which). The rearranged segments are TRBV11-2 and TRBJ2-3, with 8 bases matching TRBD2. CDR3 loop: CASSLDRLAGLTDTQYF. The bases are TGTGCCAGCAGCTTAGATCGCCTAGCGGGCCTCACAGATACGCAGTATTTT.